A single T cell receptor beta chain is shown here with its context. Clones were sequenced by immunoSEQ multiplex PCR, and TCRdb holds only the in-frame ones, with some missing. Here the sample spans more than 100,000 clones, around 87% being singletons. The data belong to a study of blood T cell repertoires in COVID-19. The wider study: The origin of the acute and convalescent COVID-19 samples was the United States, Italy and Spain. From T cells, B-cell-depleted T cells, or PBMCs came the material, which was cDNA or gDNA.

The CDR3 totals 15 residues. The germline V gene encodes CDR1 LNHNV and CDR2 YYDKDF (reference sequence). V was shortened by 0 bases and J by 5 bases, with 13 bases between the two germline ends. Input material: peripheral blood. The TCR originated in a woman aged 70-85 years with acute or convalescent COVID-19. This sequence joins TRBV15 and TRBJ2-5; D perhaps matches TRBD2 (6 bases). The CDR3 reads CATSRDQGGEETQYF. In DNA form, the CDR3 reads TGTGCCACCAGCAGAGATCAAGGCGGGGAGGAGACCCAGTACTTC.